This T cell receptor beta chain was documented in a study of blood T cell dynamics during melanoma immunotherapy. General observations from the study: Among sorted CD8+ subsets, immune-effector cells had the highest clonality and cell-free DNA similarity. The study could not tell melanoma-specific clones from general immune activation.

About this clone: The antigen remains unidentified.

The sample's time point: week 3, after first cycle of checkpoint inhibitor. Samples come from before therapy and from week 3 after the first blockade cycle. Patients had no prior systemic cancer treatment, immunosuppressants or other active cancers. Germline V gene sequence: CDR1 SEHNR, CDR2 FQNEAQ (reference sequence). This CDR3 region has 16 residues. J gave up 7 bases and V 5 bases, and 14 bases lay outside the gene matches. Sequenced by immunoSEQ multiplex PCR; TCRdb stores in-frame clones only, minus some. The sample gives more than 10,000 clones, roughly 89% of which show up once; 0.15% to 0.2% is in the top ten.

Material: effector memory CD8+ T cells from blood, obtained from a patient treated with checkpoint blockade. The receptor's source is a human donor with melanoma. J is TRBJ2-1 and V is TRBV7-9; 7 bases agree with TRBD2. CDR3 nucleotide sequence: TGTGCCAGCAGCCCCAGCCGGCGGGAGCGTTGGAATGAGCAGTTCTTC. It specifies CASSPSRRERWNEQFF.